The T cell receptor (beta chain) described here comes from a study of cytotoxic CD8 clonotypes in ibrutinib-treated CLL. For the study at large: By median roughly 68 months, around twelve had progressed and about 15 stayed remitted; responses had been 2 complete and about 24 partial.

Here immunoSEQ multiplex PCR was the method, and the copy in TCRdb shows in-frame clones only, minus some. The repertoire has a few hundred thousand clones, more than 65% of them found once; the top ten carry under 8.5%. Germline trimming cut 5 bases from V and 2 bases from J; bases unmatched to any gene: 14. In germline, CDR1 is MNHEY, CDR2 SMNVEV (reference sequence). The CDR3 has 17 residues. Findings and limits, study-wide: Measured clonality at baseline was greater than in age-matched healthy donors and tracked with circulating CD8+ T-cell counts. Patients with sustained remission and those progressing were sampled at differing times.

Regarding this clone: The antigen remains unidentified.

The chain uses TRBV27 and TRBJ1-2; 7 bases fit TRBD1. The receptor was derived from a human donor with chronic lymphocytic leukemia. The sample here was PBMCs, taken before ibrutinib treatment. CDR3 protein: CASSQQTGTATNYGYTF. DNA for the CDR3: TGTGCCAGCAGTCAACAAACCGGGACAGCAACAAACTATGGCTACACCTTC.